The clone carrying this T cell receptor beta chain was seen a handful of times. The antigen is undetermined. From germline, CDR1 is SGHDN and CDR2 FVKESK. V lost 4 bases, J lost 1 base, and 13 bases lay in between. This CDR3 is built from 15 residues. This sample was taken from a study of T cell responses to AZD1222 COVID-19 vaccine. Notes on the study in general: Spike was spanned by vaccine-associated CD4 TCRs, with dominance at 160-218 and 743-854.

Assay used: immunoSEQ multiplex PCR; TCRdb lists only in-frame clones, some missing. The table lists about 130,000 clones, approximately 90% of them singletons. The chain recombines TRBV14 with TRBJ1-2; tentatively, D is TRBD1 (6 bases). This receptor was identified in an adult in good health. This specimen consisted of peripheral blood, obtained on day 0 of AZD1222 vaccination. The chain's CDR3 is CASSPTGNYNYGYTF. Here the CDR3 DNA reads TGTGCCAGCAGCCCCACAGGGAATTATAACTATGGCTACACCTTC.